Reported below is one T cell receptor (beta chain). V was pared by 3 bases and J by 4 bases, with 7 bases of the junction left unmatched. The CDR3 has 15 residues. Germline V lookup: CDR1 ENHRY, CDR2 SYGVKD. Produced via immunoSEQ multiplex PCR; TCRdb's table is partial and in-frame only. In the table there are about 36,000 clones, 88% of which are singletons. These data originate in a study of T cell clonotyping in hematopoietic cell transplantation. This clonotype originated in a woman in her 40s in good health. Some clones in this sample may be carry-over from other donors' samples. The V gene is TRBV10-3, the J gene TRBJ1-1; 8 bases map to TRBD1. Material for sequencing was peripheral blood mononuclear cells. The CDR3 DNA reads TGTGCCATCAGTGACAGGGGGCTTTTGAGCACTGAAGCTTTCTTT. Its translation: CAISDRGLLSTEAFF.